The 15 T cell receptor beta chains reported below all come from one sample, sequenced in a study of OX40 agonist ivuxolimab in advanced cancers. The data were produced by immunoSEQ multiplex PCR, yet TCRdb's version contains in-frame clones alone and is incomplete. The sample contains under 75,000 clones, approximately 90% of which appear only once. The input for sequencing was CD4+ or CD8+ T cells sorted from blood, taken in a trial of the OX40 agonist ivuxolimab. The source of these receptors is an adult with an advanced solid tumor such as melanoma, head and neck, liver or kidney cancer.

CDR3 sequence reads: CASLIGANQPQHF. In DNA, the CDR3 is TGTGCCAGTCTTATCGGGGCAAATCAGCCCCAGCATTTT. The chain recombines TRBV2 with TRBJ1-5, with D tentatively TRBD1 (5 bases). Germline values: CDR1 SNHLY, CDR2 FYNNEI. The length of the CDR3 is 13 residues. V was clipped by 9 bases and J by 4 bases, with 13 bases between them.

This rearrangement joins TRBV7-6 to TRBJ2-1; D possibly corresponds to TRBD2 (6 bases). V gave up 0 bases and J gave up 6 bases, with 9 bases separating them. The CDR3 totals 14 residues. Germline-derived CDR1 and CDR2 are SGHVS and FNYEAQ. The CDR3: CASSLAAGFNEQFF. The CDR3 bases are TGTGCCAGCAGCTTAGCGGCGGGATTCAATGAGCAGTTCTTC.

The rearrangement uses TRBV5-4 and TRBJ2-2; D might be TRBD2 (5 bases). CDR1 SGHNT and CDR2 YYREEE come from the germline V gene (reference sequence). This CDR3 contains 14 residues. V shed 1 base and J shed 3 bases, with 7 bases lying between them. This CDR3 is CASSLRSDTGELFF. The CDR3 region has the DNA TGTGCCAGCAGCTTGCGTAGCGACACCGGGGAGCTGTTTTTT.

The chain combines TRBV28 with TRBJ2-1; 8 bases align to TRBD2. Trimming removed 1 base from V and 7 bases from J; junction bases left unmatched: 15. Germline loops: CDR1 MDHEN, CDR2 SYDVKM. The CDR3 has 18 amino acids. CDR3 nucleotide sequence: TGTGCCAGCAGTTTATCAGTGGGTTTCGGGACTAGTCTGAATGAGCAGTTCTTC. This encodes CASSLSVGFGTSLNEQFF.

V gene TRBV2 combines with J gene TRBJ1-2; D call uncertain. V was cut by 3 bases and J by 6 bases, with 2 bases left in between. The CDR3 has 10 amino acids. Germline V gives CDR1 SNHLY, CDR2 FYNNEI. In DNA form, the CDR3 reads TGTGCCAGCAGTGATAATGGCTACACCTTC. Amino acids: CASSDNGYTF.

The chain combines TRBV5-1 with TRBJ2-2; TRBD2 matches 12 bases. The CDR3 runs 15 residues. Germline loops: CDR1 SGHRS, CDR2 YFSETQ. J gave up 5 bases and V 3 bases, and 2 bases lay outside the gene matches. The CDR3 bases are TGCGCCAGCAGCTCTGGACTAGCGGGAACCGGGGAGCTGTTTTTT. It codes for CASSSGLAGTGELFF.

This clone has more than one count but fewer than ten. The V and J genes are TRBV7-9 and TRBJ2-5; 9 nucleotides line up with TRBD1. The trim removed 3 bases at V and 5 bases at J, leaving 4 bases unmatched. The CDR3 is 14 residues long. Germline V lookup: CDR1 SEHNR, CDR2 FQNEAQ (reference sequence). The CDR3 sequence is CASSFDRGWETQYF. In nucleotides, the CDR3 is TGTGCCAGCAGCTTCGACAGGGGGTGGGAGACCCAGTACTTC. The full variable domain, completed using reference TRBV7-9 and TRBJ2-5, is DTGVSQNPRHKITKRGQNVTFRCDPISEHNRLYWYRQTLGQGPEFLTYFQNEAQLEKSRLLSDRFSAERPKGSFSTLEIQRTEQGDSAMYLCASSFDRGWETQYFGPGTRLLVL.

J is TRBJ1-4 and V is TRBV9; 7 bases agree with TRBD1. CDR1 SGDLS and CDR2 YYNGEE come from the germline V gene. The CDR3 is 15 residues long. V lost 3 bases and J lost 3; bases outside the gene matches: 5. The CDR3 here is CASSDRQGSNEKLFF. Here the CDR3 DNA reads TGTGCCAGCAGCGATCGACAGGGATCTAATGAAAAACTGTTTTTT.

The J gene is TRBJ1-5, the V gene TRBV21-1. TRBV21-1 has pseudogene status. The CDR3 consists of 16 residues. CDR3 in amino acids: CASSKVSGYSNQPQHF. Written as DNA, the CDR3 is TGTGCCAGCAGCAAAGTGTCGGGTTATAGCAATCAGCCCCAGCATTTT.

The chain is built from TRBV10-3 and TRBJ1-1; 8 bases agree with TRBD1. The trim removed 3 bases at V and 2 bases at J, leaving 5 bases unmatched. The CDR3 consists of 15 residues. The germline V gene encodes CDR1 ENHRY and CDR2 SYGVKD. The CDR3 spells CAISDPQGANTEAFF. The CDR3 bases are TGTGCCATCAGTGACCCCCAGGGGGCCAACACTGAAGCTTTCTTT.

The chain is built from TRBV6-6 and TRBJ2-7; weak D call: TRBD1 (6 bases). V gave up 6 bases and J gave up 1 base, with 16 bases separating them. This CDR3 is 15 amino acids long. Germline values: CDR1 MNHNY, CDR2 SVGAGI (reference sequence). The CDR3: CASRSGTLLSYEQYF. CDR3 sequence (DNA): TGTGCCAGCAGATCCGGGACACTTCTTTCCTACGAGCAGTACTTC.

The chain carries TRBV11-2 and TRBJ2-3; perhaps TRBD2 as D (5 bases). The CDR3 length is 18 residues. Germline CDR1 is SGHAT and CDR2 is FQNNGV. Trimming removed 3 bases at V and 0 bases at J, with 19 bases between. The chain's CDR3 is CASSLRSGLTTSTDTQYF. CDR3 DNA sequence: TGTGCCAGCAGCTTGAGGAGCGGCTTAACAACTAGCACAGATACGCAGTATTTT.

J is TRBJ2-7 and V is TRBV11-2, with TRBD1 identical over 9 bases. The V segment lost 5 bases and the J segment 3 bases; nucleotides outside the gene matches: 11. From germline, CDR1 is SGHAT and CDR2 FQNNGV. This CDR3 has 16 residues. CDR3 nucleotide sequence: TGTGCCAGCAGCCTTGTCCTGACAGGGGGGGGCTACGAGCAGTACTTC. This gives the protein CASSLVLTGGGYEQYF.

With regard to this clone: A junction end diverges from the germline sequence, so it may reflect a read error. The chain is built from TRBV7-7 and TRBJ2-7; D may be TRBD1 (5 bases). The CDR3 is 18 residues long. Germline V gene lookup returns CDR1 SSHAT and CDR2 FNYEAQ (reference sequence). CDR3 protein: CASSLAGPGKIRVYEQYF. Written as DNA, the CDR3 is TGTGCTAGCAGCTTAGCAGGGCCAGGGAAAATACGGGTCTACGAGCAGTACTTC.

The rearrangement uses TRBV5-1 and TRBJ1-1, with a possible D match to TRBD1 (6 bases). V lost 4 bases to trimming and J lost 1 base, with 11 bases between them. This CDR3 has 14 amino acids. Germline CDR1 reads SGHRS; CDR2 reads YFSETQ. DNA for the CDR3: TGCGCCAGCAGCGTACAGGGTTGGAACACTGAAGCTTTCTTT. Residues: CASSVQGWNTEAFF.